This T cell receptor (beta chain) was documented in a study of long-term antiretroviral therapy in people with HIV. Runs used v3.0 of the immunoSEQ assay and were done at survey level. TCRdb keeps only in-frame clones here, not all; method: immunoSEQ multiplex PCR. The data hold about 22,000 clones, with 85% to 90% observed a single time. CDR3 length: 15 amino acids. Sample: unsorted PBMCs, taken 1.8 years before starting antiretroviral therapy. This TCR was recovered from a woman in her thirties with HIV. The genes are TRBV21-1 and TRBJ1-2. TRBV21-1 counts as a pseudogene. The CDR3 sequence is CASPTPFGEYYGYTF. CDR3 DNA sequence: TGTGCCAGCCCCACGCCCTTCGGAGAATATTATGGCTACACCTTC.